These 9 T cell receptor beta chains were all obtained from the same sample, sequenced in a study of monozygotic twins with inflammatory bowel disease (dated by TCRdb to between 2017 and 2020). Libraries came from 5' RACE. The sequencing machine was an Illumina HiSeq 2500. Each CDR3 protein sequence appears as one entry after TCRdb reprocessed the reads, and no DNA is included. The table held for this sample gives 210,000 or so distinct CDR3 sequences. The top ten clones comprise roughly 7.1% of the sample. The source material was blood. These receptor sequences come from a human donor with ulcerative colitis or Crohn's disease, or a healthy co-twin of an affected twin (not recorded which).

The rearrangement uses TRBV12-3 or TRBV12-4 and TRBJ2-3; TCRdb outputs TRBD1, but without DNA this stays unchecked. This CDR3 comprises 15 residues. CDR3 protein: CASSLWGGDRDTQYF.

CDR3 region: CASSPYGTSHKSNSPLHF. The chain employs TRBV11-3 and TRBJ1-6; as DNA is missing, the TRBD1 call by TCRdb cannot be tested. This CDR3 region has 18 residues. CDR1 is SGHNT, CDR2 YENEEA, per germline.

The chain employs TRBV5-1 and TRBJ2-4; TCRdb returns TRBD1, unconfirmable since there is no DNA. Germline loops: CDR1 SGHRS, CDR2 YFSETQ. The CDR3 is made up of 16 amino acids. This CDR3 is CASSLVDRANKNIQYF.

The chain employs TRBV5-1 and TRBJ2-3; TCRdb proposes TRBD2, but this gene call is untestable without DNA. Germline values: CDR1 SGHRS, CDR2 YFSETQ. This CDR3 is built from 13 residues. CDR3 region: CASSPGLMDTQYF.

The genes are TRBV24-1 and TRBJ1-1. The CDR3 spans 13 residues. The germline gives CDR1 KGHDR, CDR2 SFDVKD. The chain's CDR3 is CATKMSANTEAFF.

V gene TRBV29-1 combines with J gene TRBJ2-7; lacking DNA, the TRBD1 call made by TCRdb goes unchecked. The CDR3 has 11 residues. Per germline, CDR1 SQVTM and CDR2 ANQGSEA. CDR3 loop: CSVGQTYEQYF.

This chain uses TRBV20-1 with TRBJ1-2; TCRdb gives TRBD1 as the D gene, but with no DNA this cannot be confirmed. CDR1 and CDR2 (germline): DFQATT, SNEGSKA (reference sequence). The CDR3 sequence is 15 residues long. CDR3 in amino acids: CSAIEGAGFNYGYTF.

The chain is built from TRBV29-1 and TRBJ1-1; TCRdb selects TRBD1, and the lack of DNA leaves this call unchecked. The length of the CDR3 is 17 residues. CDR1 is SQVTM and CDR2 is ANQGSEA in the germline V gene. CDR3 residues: CSVVLWGTADLNTEAFF.

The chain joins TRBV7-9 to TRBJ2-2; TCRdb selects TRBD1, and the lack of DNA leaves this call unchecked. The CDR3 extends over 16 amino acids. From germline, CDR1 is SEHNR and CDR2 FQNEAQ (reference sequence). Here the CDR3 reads CASSPQGIKGTGELFF.